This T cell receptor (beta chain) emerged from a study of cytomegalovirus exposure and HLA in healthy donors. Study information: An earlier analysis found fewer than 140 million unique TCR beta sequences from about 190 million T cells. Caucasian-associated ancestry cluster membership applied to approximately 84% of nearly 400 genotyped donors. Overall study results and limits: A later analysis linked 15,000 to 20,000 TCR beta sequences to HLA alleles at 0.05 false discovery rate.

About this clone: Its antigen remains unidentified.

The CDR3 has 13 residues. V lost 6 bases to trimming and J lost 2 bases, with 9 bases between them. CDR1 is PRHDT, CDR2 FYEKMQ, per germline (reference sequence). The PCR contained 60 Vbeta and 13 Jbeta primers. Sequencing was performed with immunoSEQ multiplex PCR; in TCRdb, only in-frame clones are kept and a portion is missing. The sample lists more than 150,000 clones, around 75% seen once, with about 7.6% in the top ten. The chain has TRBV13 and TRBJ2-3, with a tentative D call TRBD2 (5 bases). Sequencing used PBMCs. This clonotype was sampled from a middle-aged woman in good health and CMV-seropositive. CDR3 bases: TGTGCCAGCAGTATCCGGGACACAGATACGCAGTATTTT. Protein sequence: CASSIRDTDTQYF.